This entry lists 23 T cell receptor beta chains sequenced from one sample in a study of blood T cell repertoires in COVID-19. Clones were sequenced by immunoSEQ multiplex PCR, and TCRdb holds only the in-frame ones, with some missing. The profile shows 250,000 to 400,000 clones, approximately 90% of them singletons. Sequencing was carried out using peripheral blood. The receptors stem from a woman in her 30s with COVID-19, enrolled during active disease.

This clone was detected only once. The chain combines TRBV3-1 (or the pseudogene TRBV3-2) with TRBJ2-5; tentatively, D is TRBD1 (5 bases). Germline V gives CDR1 LGHDT, CDR2 YNNKEL (reference sequence). This CDR3 region has 15 residues. The V end lost 0 bases, the J end lost 5 bases, and 13 bases lay between the germline ends. This CDR3 is CASSQEPGHGETQYF. The CDR3 nucleotides read TGTGCCAGCAGCCAAGAGCCCGGACACGGGGAGACCCAGTACTTC.

The CDR3 nucleotides are TGTGCCAGCAGCTCGACAGCCGCTATTACTGAAGCTTTCTTT. Amino acids: CASSSTAAITEAFF. The chain joins TRBV7-3 to TRBJ1-1; perhaps TRBD1 as D (5 bases). The CDR3 totals 14 residues. V was cut by 4 bases and J by 5 bases, with 14 bases left in between. From germline, CDR1 is SGHTA and CDR2 FQGTGA.

This chain joins TRBV4-2 and TRBJ2-4; TRBD2 might be the D (6 bases). Trimming removed 3 bases from V and 2 bases from J, with 8 bases in between. CDR3 length equals 14 residues. Germline V lookup: CDR1 LGHNA, CDR2 YNFKEQ. The CDR3 region has the DNA TGTGCCAGCAGCCATCGGGGGACCAAAAACATTCAGTACTTC. This gives the protein CASSHRGTKNIQYF.

The CDR3 reads CASSETVGNQPQHF. The CDR3 bases are TGTGCCAGCAGCGAGACAGTCGGCAATCAGCCCCAGCATTTT. This rearrangement joins TRBV2 to TRBJ1-5; D possibly corresponds to TRBD1 (5 bases). Germline assignment: CDR1 SNHLY and CDR2 FYNNEI. The CDR3 loop spans 14 amino acids. V dropped 6 bases and J dropped 2 bases, with 11 bases sitting between them.

The chain has TRBV19 and TRBJ1-5; no clear D. The CDR3 is 15 amino acids. V was clipped by 2 bases and J by 0 bases, with 8 bases between them. Germline loops: CDR1 LNHDA, CDR2 SQIVND (reference sequence). The CDR3 region has the DNA TGTGCCAGTAGTATAACAGATTATAGCAATCAGCCCCAGCATTTT. As protein: CASSITDYSNQPQHF.

This sequence joins TRBV11-2 and TRBJ2-3; perhaps TRBD2 as D (5 bases). V lost 5 bases to trimming and J lost 6 bases, with 6 bases between them. The germline CDR1 and CDR2 sequences are SGHAT and FQNNGV. This CDR3 has 11 amino acids. The CDR3 DNA sequence: TGTGCCAGCAGCCCGGGGGATACGCAGTATTTT. It specifies CASSPGDTQYF.

This clone was recorded only once. V is TRBV27 and J is TRBJ2-7, with a weak D call TRBD2 (6 bases). With 2 bases removed from V and 2 bases from J, the gap between germline ends came to 13 bases. Germline V gene sequence: CDR1 MNHEY, CDR2 SMNVEV (reference sequence). This CDR3 comprises 15 residues. CDR3 region: CASSLRESGPYEQYF. Here the CDR3 DNA reads TGTGCCAGCAGTTTACGGGAGTCAGGTCCCTACGAGCAGTACTTC.

The rearrangement links TRBV18 to TRBJ1-2, with TRBD1 matching over 8 bases. The V segment lost 6 bases and the J segment 0 bases; nucleotides outside the gene matches: 6. In germline, CDR1 is KGHSH, CDR2 LQKENI. The length of the CDR3 is 15 residues. For the CDR3, the DNA is TGTGCCAGCTCGACAACAGGGGGAGCTAACTATGGCTACACCTTC. Protein sequence: CASSTTGGANYGYTF.

J is TRBJ2-1 and V is TRBV2; D is perhaps TRBD1 (5 bases). Germline CDR1 is SNHLY and CDR2 is FYNNEI. This CDR3 comprises 14 residues. V was trimmed by 3 bases and J by 2 bases, leaving 8 bases between them. CDR3 nucleotide sequence: TGTGCCAGCAGTGATGAGACAGCCTACAATGAGCAGTTCTTC. Amino acid sequence: CASSDETAYNEQFF.

V usage is TRBV2 and J usage is TRBJ1-5, with D unresolved. From germline, CDR1 is SNHLY and CDR2 FYNNEI. The V and J ends lost 6 bases and 2 bases respectively, with 14 bases between them. This CDR3 has 15 residues. CDR3 residues: CASRKGGSGNQPQHF. DNA of the CDR3: TGTGCCAGCAGGAAGGGAGGAAGCGGCAATCAGCCCCAGCATTTT. Based on the CDR3 plus reference TRBV2 and TRBJ1-5, the full variable domain is EPEVTQTPSHQVTQMGQEVILRCVPISNHLYFYWYRQILGQKVEFLVSFYNNEISEKSEIFDDQFSVERPDGSNFTLKIRSTKLEDSAMYFCASRKGGSGNQPQHFGDGTRLSIL.

This clone was found once. This chain links TRBV6-5 with TRBJ2-6; D remains unclear. V lost 2 bases to trimming and J lost 0 bases, with 5 bases between them. Per germline, CDR1 MNHEY and CDR2 SVGAGI. This CDR3 is 15 amino acids long. DNA for the CDR3: TGTGCCAGCAGTTACCGCTACTCTGGGGCCAACGTCCTGACTTTC. Protein: CASSYRYSGANVLTF.

This clone was recorded once. The chain carries TRBV30 and TRBJ1-1, with 7 bases that match TRBD1. V lost 8 bases and J lost 0; bases outside the gene matches: 6. The length of the CDR3 is 13 residues. CDR1 and CDR2 (germline): GTSNPN, SVGIG (reference sequence). CDR3 loop: CAGGQNLNTEAFF. The CDR3 coding sequence is TGTGCCGGGGGACAGAATTTGAACACTGAAGCTTTCTTT.

The genes are TRBV5-6 and TRBJ1-2; D unresolved. Deletions cut 4 bases from V and 0 bases from J, with 10 bases between. This CDR3 is 14 amino acids long. Germline V gene sequence: CDR1 SGHDT, CDR2 YYEEEE. CDR3 nucleotides: TGTGCCAGCAGCCACGGACTTGCTAACTATGGCTACACCTTC. It codes for CASSHGLANYGYTF.

J is TRBJ1-5 and V is TRBV6-1; possible D gene TRBD1, 5 bases. Germline CDR1 and CDR2: MNHNS and SASEGT. Between the trimmed V and J ends, which lost 0 bases and 8 bases, there was a span of 14 bases. The CDR3 has 15 amino acids. The CDR3, as DNA: TGTGCCAGCAGTGAAGCGGGAGGGGTTCTGGAGCCCCAGCATTTT. It codes for CASSEAGGVLEPQHF.

The V call is TRBV27, the J call TRBJ2-7; TRBD1 matches at 12 bases. CDR3 size: 16 residues. CDR1 is MNHEY and CDR2 is SMNVEV in the germline V gene (reference sequence). The V segment lost 4 bases and the J segment 7 bases; nucleotides outside the gene matches: 11. CDR3 in DNA: TGTGCCAGCAGTTACCTCCGGGACAGGGGGCAGGGGGAGCAGTACTTC. It codes for CASSYLRDRGQGEQYF.

This clone was recorded once. The chain has TRBV6-1 and TRBJ1-5; D ambiguous. The CDR3 sequence is 16 residues long. The germline V and J ends were trimmed by 2 bases and 1 base, with 12 bases remaining between them. Germline lookup yields CDR1 MNHNS and CDR2 SASEGT. CDR3 in amino acids: CASSEIGWRSNQPQHF. CDR3 coding DNA: TGTGCCAGCAGTGAAATAGGGTGGAGGAGCAATCAGCCCCAGCATTTT.

J is TRBJ1-4 and V is TRBV4-3, with D possibly TRBD1 on 6 matching bases. V was cut by 2 bases and J by 5 bases, with 12 bases left in between. Per germline, CDR1 LGHNA and CDR2 YSLEER. The CDR3 sequence is 15 residues long. CDR3 sequence (DNA): TGCGCCAGCAGCCAAACGGACAGCCGGAATGAAAAACTGTTTTTT. It codes for CASSQTDSRNEKLFF.

This sequence joins TRBV19 and TRBJ1-1; 8 nucleotides agree with TRBD1. V lost 10 bases and J lost 6; bases outside the gene matches: 16. Per the germline V gene, CDR1 is LNHDA and CDR2 is SQIVND (reference sequence). This CDR3 has 15 residues. The CDR3 sequence: CATDPGTGKFAEAFF. The CDR3 region has the DNA TGTGCCACCGATCCCGGGACAGGCAAATTCGCTGAAGCTTTCTTT.

The chain's CDR3 is CASSPIYYRGRGTEAFF. The DNA of the CDR3 is TGTGCCAGCAGTCCGATTTACTACAGGGGGAGGGGCACTGAAGCTTTCTTT. The chain carries TRBV6-6 and TRBJ1-1, with 8 bases aligning to TRBD1. The CDR3 sequence is 17 residues long. Losses at the gene ends were 5 bases for V and 4 bases for J; bases not matched to a gene: 15. Germline V gene data show CDR1 as MNHNY and CDR2 as SVGAGI (reference sequence).

This clone appeared a single time. The chain carries TRBV6-5 and TRBJ1-2; 8 bases line up with TRBD1. V shed 2 bases and J 4 bases; nucleotides not matched to a gene: 6. Germline V gene sequence: CDR1 MNHEY, CDR2 SVGAGI. CDR3 length: 15 amino acids. CDR3 bases: TGTGCCAGCAGTTACCACCGACAGGGGCTCTATGGCTACACCTTC. Its translation is CASSYHRQGLYGYTF.

V usage is TRBV4-2 and J usage is TRBJ1-4; D uncertain. This CDR3 has 17 residues. The germline V gene has CDR1 LGHNA and CDR2 YNFKEQ. With 3 bases removed from V and 7 bases from J, the gap between germline ends came to 21 bases. The CDR3 sequence: CASSHPSGGSLGEKLFF. Here the CDR3 DNA reads TGTGCCAGCAGCCACCCCAGCGGCGGGAGTTTAGGTGAAAAACTGTTTTTT.

This clone showed up just once. The chain uses TRBV7-2 and TRBJ2-1, with D perhaps matching TRBD2 (5 bases). Trimming removed 4 bases at V and 8 bases at J, with 12 bases between. Germline CDR1 and CDR2: SGHTA and FQGNSA. CDR3 length equals 13 residues. The CDR3 protein is CASSSPNGDEQFF. CDR3 in DNA: TGTGCCAGCAGCTCTCCAAACGGGGATGAGCAGTTCTTC.

The chain carries TRBV30 and TRBJ2-2; D remains unclear. Germline CDR1 GTSNPN, CDR2 SVGIG (reference sequence). The CDR3 extends over 11 amino acids. The germline V and J ends were trimmed by 3 bases and 6 bases, with 5 bases remaining between them. The CDR3 loop reads CAWSVSGELFF. The CDR3 bases are TGTGCCTGGAGCGTTTCCGGGGAGCTGTTTTTT.